These 14 T cell receptor beta chains originate from one sample sequenced in a study of CD8 T cells in Susac syndrome. Random-hexamer reverse transcription was applied to about 0.5 to 1 ug RNA. TCRdb redid the calling of the immunoSEQ multiplex PCR reads with MiXCR, one entry per CDR3 protein. The sample yields around 150,000 distinct CDR3 sequences, around 93% seen once. Material: CD4+ T cells from PBMCs. These receptor sequences come from a human donor in good health.

The chain has TRBV5-1 and TRBJ2-4, with D possibly TRBD2 on 5 matching bases. V was trimmed by 4 bases and J by 1 base, leaving 9 bases between them. Germline V gene data show CDR1 as SGHRS and CDR2 as YFSETQ. CDR3 length: 14 residues. As DNA, the CDR3 is TGCGCCAGCAGCGTGACGGGGGCCAAAAACATTCAGTACTTC. As protein: CASSVTGAKNIQYF.

CDR3 coding DNA: TGTGCCAGCAGCCTAGTGATCCAGCGGGGGCCTACAAAAGAGACCCAGTACTTC. It codes for CASSLVIQRGPTKETQYF. This chain joins TRBV3-1 and TRBJ2-5; TRBD2 agrees at 8 bases. Per germline, CDR1 LGHDT and CDR2 YNNKEL (reference sequence). The CDR3 spans 18 residues. V shed 4 bases, J shed 3 bases, and the junction held 16 bases outside the gene matches.

The chain employs TRBV19 and TRBJ1-5, with 8 bases identical to TRBD1. CDR3 length: 15 amino acids. Germline assignment: CDR1 LNHDA and CDR2 SQIVND (reference sequence). The V segment lost 5 bases and the J segment 5 bases; nucleotides outside the gene matches: 8. The CDR3 DNA reads TGTGCCAGTAGTGGCGGCAGGGGGCTTGATCAGCCCCAGCATTTT. This codes for CASSGGRGLDQPQHF. The full variable domain, with the rest looked up from reference TRBV19 and TRBJ1-5, is DGGITQSPKYLFRKEGQNVTLSCEQNLNHDAMYWYRQDPGQGLRLIYYSQIVNDFQKGDIAEGYSVSREKKESFPLTVTSAQKNPTAFYLCASSGGRGLDQPQHFGDGTRLSIL.

V gene TRBV29-1 combines with J gene TRBJ2-1; D might be TRBD2 (5 bases). The germline V and J ends were trimmed by 5 bases and 0 bases, with 14 bases remaining between them. Germline V CDR1 and CDR2: SQVTM, ANQGSEA. This CDR3 is 15 amino acids long. The CDR3 nucleotides are TGCAGCGTTAGTCCGCGGGCTAGCTCCTACAATGAGCAGTTCTTC. Its protein is CSVSPRASSYNEQFF.

The rearrangement links TRBV20-1 to TRBJ1-2; TRBD1 matches at 9 bases. V was pared by 1 base and J by 6 bases, with 9 bases of the junction left unmatched. Germline V gene lookup returns CDR1 DFQATT and CDR2 SNEGSKA (reference sequence). This CDR3 region has 15 residues. CDR3 coding DNA: TGCAGTGCTAGAGTATTTAGGGACAGGGCGGATGGCTACACCTTC. Translation gives CSARVFRDRADGYTF.

J is TRBJ1-6 and V is TRBV5-1, with a tentative D call TRBD1 (5 bases). Germline-derived CDR1 and CDR2 are SGHRS and YFSETQ. The CDR3 contains 17 residues. V shed 4 bases and J shed 5 bases, with 19 bases lying between them. In nucleotides, the CDR3 is TGCGCCAGCAGCCCCTGGCCCTCGAGGGGCAATAATTCACCCCTCCACTTT. Its protein product is CASSPWPSRGNNSPLHF.

CDR3 loop: CASSHRGPGANQETQYF. In nucleotides, the CDR3 is TGTGCCAGCAGCCACAGAGGTCCAGGGGCGAACCAAGAGACCCAGTACTTC. The chain carries TRBV7-9 and TRBJ2-5, with D possibly TRBD1 on 6 matching bases. V was cut by 5 bases and J by 0 bases, with 19 bases left in between. This CDR3 is built from 17 residues. Germline CDR1 and CDR2: SEHNR and FQNEAQ (reference sequence).

This clonotype was seen only once. The rearrangement uses TRBV25-1 and TRBJ1-4, with D tentatively TRBD1 (5 bases). Looked up from germline, CDR1 is MGHDK and CDR2 is SYGVNS. The CDR3 is 16 amino acids. V lost 2 bases to trimming and J lost 2 bases, with 12 bases between them. The CDR3 here is CASSEGPGTTNEKLFF. The CDR3 nucleotides read TGTGCCAGCAGTGAAGGTCCCGGGACCACTAATGAAAAACTGTTTTTT.

The genes are TRBV7-2 and TRBJ2-1, with no clear D. V was clipped by 0 bases and J by 5 bases, with 11 bases between them. CDR1 and CDR2 from the germline V gene are SGHTA and FQGNSA. The CDR3 covers 15 residues. CDR3 protein: CASSLAGNYNNEQFF. For the CDR3, the DNA is TGTGCCAGCAGCTTAGCGGGGAACTACAACAATGAGCAGTTCTTC.

This clonotype was detected only once. This rearrangement joins TRBV3-1 to TRBJ1-6; D gene ambiguous. Looked up from germline, CDR1 is LGHDT and CDR2 is YNNKEL (reference sequence). The CDR3 is 15 amino acids. The V and J ends lost 0 bases and 9 bases respectively, with 12 bases between them. CDR3 in amino acids: CASSQDPSGRSPLHF. CDR3 DNA sequence: TGTGCCAGCAGCCAAGATCCCTCGGGTCGTTCACCCCTCCACTTT.

The chain uses TRBV7-6 and TRBJ2-2, with TRBD2 matching 13 bases. Trimming cost V 4 bases and J 7 bases; bases outside gene matches: 3. CDR3 length equals 15 residues. CDR1 and CDR2 (germline): SGHVS, FNYEAQ. CDR3 sequence (DNA): TGTGCCAGCAGCTCTGGACTAGCGGGGGACGGGGAGCTGTTTTTT. Translating gives CASSSGLAGDGELFF.

This chain joins TRBV12-3 or TRBV12-4 and TRBJ1-4, with D hard to call. CDR3 length: 12 residues. V shed 6 bases and J shed 8 bases, with 10 bases lying between them. CDR3 sequence: CASSSGWEKLFF. The CDR3 bases are TGTGCCAGCAGCTCTGGGTGGGAAAAACTGTTTTTT.

The V gene is TRBV6-5, the J gene TRBJ2-7, with 9 bases fitting TRBD1. Per the germline V gene, CDR1 is MNHEY and CDR2 is SVGAGI. The length of the CDR3 is 15 residues. With 6 bases clipped from V and 4 bases from J, the junction kept 10 bases outside the gene matches. The DNA of the CDR3 is TGTGCCAGCAGCCGATCCGGGACAGGGTTTTACGAGCAGTACTTC. Its protein is CASSRSGTGFYEQYF.

The gene calls are TRBV14 and TRBJ2-7; 11 nucleotides agree with TRBD1. CDR3 size: 15 residues. Trimming at V came to 4 bases and at J to 7 bases, leaving 9 bases not matched to a gene. Germline loops: CDR1 SGHDN, CDR2 FVKESK. DNA of the CDR3: TGTGCCAGCAGCCCCCTAGGACAGGGGGCTTGGGAGCAGTACTTC. It is translated as CASSPLGQGAWEQYF.